These 26 T cell receptor beta chains originate from one sample sequenced in a study of Graves' ophthalmopathy and Graves' hyperthyroidism. From RNA, the CDR3 regions of TCR beta chains were amplified and sequenced. HTBI primers were employed in first-round RT-PCR, then a second-round multiplex PCR followed. TCRdb itself ran the multiplex PCR reads through MiXCR, one entry per CDR3 protein. The sample includes 400,000 to 450,000 distinct CDR3 sequences, under 25% seen only once; the top ten take more than 2.5%. Sequencing input: peripheral blood. These receptors were collected from a woman aged 18-29 years with stable Graves' hyperthyroidism.

The V and J genes are TRBV20-1 and TRBJ2-7, with D perhaps TRBD2 (5 bases). Per germline, CDR1 DFQATT and CDR2 SNEGSKA (reference sequence). The CDR3 is made up of 11 amino acids. The DNA of the CDR3 is TGCAGCGGGATTATTTCCTACGAGCAGTACTTC. This translates into CSGIISYEQYF.

This sequence joins TRBV7-3 and TRBJ1-1; a possible D gene is TRBD1 (6 bases). Trimming pared 1 base from V and 5 bases from J, leaving 26 bases between. CDR1 and CDR2 (germline): SGHTA, FQGTGA. This CDR3 contains 19 residues. CDR3 sequence reads: CASSLKLGARDAQGTEAFF. In nucleotides, the CDR3 is TGTGCCAGCAGCTTAAAACTAGGGGCTCGGGACGCTCAGGGGACTGAAGCTTTCTTT.

This clonotype was seen ten or more times. V is TRBV6-4 and J is TRBJ2-3; 9 bases are shared with TRBD1. Germline lookup yields CDR1 MRHNA and CDR2 SNTAGT. V dropped 6 bases and J dropped 6; count of bases not matched to a gene: 10. The CDR3 length is 15 residues. DNA of the CDR3: TGTGCCAGCAGCAAAGGGACAGGGCCTACGGATACGCAGTATTTT. It is translated as CASSKGTGPTDTQYF.

A single count supports this clonotype. V is TRBV6-2 or TRBV6-3 and J is TRBJ2-7; 9 nucleotides agree with TRBD1. The CDR3 runs 13 residues. CDR1 and CDR2 (germline): MNHEY, SVGEGT. V lost 0 bases and J lost 12; bases outside the gene matches: 6. The CDR3 nucleotides are TGTGCCAGCAGTTACTCAAAAGGGACAGGGCCGTACTTC. It translates to CASSYSKGTGPYF.

V gene TRBV11-2 combines with J gene TRBJ2-7, with a tentative D call TRBD2 (5 bases). CDR1 and CDR2 (germline): SGHAT, FQNNGV. V was shortened by 4 bases and J by 2 bases, with 18 bases between the two germline ends. CDR3 length: 16 amino acids. The CDR3 region is CASSSPWGAPPYEQYV. In nucleotides, the CDR3 is TGTGCCAGCAGCTCGCCCTGGGGAGCCCCACCCTACGAGCAGTACGTC.

The table lists this clonotype with many counts. The chain combines TRBV7-6 with TRBJ2-5; 10 bases align to TRBD1. J was trimmed by 2 bases and V by 5 bases; bases with no gene match: 14. Germline lookup yields CDR1 SGHVS and CDR2 FNYEAQ. The CDR3 loop spans 18 amino acids. CDR3 residues: CASSLRDRGPLSQETQYF. Written as DNA, the CDR3 is TGTGCCAGCAGCCTCCGGGACAGGGGTCCCCTATCTCAAGAGACCCAGTACTTC.

This clonotype was detected ten times or more. The chain couples TRBV6-5 to TRBJ2-7; D possibly uses TRBD1 or TRBD2 (5 bases each). Germline CDR1 and CDR2: MNHEY and SVGAGI. The CDR3 length is 14 residues. Trimming removed 0 bases from V and 1 base from J, with 7 bases in between. The CDR3 nucleotides read TGTGCCAGCAGTTACTCTTGGGGGTCCTACGAGCAGTACTTC. Protein sequence: CASSYSWGSYEQYF.

V is TRBV20-1 and J is TRBJ1-5; 7 bases align to TRBD1. Germline CDR1 DFQATT, CDR2 SNEGSKA (reference sequence). The V and J ends lost 4 bases and 4 bases, in that order; junction bases with no gene match: 10. CDR3 length: 15 amino acids. The CDR3 DNA follows: TGCAGTGCTACAAAAAGACAGGGTGAGAATCAGCCCCAGCATTTT. Translated, it gives CSATKRQGENQPQHF.

This clonotype was detected ten times or more. This sequence joins TRBV30 and TRBJ2-4, with 8 bases matching TRBD1. This CDR3 has 17 residues. V gave up 0 bases and J gave up 1 base; unmatched junction bases: 8. CDR1 and CDR2 (germline): GTSNPN, SVGIG (reference sequence). In nucleotides, the CDR3 is TGTGCCTGGAGTGTCGGGACAGGTGGAGGGGCCAAAAACATTCAGTACTTC. Translated: CAWSVGTGGGAKNIQYF.

This clonotype has ten or more counts. The V gene is TRBV25-1, the J gene TRBJ2-7; 14 nucleotides match TRBD2. Germline V gene lookup returns CDR1 MGHDK and CDR2 SYGVNS. V shed 4 bases and J 4 bases; nucleotides not matched to a gene: 6. The CDR3 is made up of 16 amino acids. This chain's CDR3 is CASSGGLAGGLYEQYF. The CDR3 nucleotides read TGTGCCAGCAGTGGAGGACTAGCGGGAGGTTTGTACGAGCAGTACTTC.

V usage is TRBV27 and J usage is TRBJ1-2, with D possibly TRBD1 on 5 matching bases. Germline assignment: CDR1 MNHEY and CDR2 SMNVEV (reference sequence). V was shortened by 1 base and J by 7 bases, with 13 bases between the two germline ends. The CDR3 sequence is 14 residues long. The chain's CDR3 is CASSLFGRDGGYTF. The CDR3 DNA is TGTGCCAGCAGTTTATTTGGCAGGGACGGTGGCTACACCTTC.

This clonotype was found many times. The chain couples TRBV12-3 or TRBV12-4 to TRBJ2-4, with D unresolved. The CDR3 consists of 16 residues. V shed 3 bases and J shed 0 bases, with 12 bases lying between them. The CDR3 reads CASSFGPGLAKNIQYF. The CDR3 DNA follows: TGTGCCAGCAGTTTCGGTCCAGGTCTAGCCAAAAACATTCAGTACTTC.

Ten or more counts support this clonotype. A junction end diverges from the germline sequence, so it may reflect a read error. V and J are TRBV6-2 or TRBV6-3 and TRBJ2-7; possibly TRBD1 for D (5 bases). Germline V lookup: CDR1 MNHEY, CDR2 SVGEGT. The CDR3 is 13 residues long. CDR3 DNA: TGTGCCAGCCGTTACCCTCCAGGGATCGAGCAGTACTTC. Translating gives CASRYPPGIEQYF.

This clonotype came up a few times. V usage is TRBV28 and J usage is TRBJ1-2, with a tentative D call TRBD1 (6 bases). The CDR3 consists of 19 residues. Germline V gene lookup returns CDR1 MDHEN and CDR2 SYDVKM. The V end lost 1 base, the J end lost 3 bases, and 24 bases lay between the germline ends. The CDR3 coding sequence is TGTGCCAGCAGTTTATCAACCCCCGGGACACCAGCAAGGGACTATGGCTACACCTTC. Its translation is CASSLSTPGTPARDYGYTF.

Many counts were recorded for this clonotype. The chain uses TRBV28 and TRBJ2-7; TRBD2 matches 11 bases. The V gene end was trimmed by 7 bases and the J gene end by 5 bases; junction bases not matched to a gene: 10. This CDR3 is 15 amino acids long. The germline V gene has CDR1 MDHEN and CDR2 SYDVKM. CDR3 sequence (DNA): TGTGCCAGCATTTCAGTAGCGGGAGGGCCCCACGAGCAGTACTTC. Translating gives CASISVAGGPHEQYF. Full variable domain (missing parts from reference TRBV28 and TRBJ2-7): DVKVTQSSRYLVKRTGEKVFLECVQDMDHENMFWYRQDPGLGLRLIYFSYDVKMKEKGDIPEGYSVSREKKERFSLILESASTNQTSMYLCASISVAGGPHEQYFGPGTRLTVT.

This chain links TRBV20-1 with TRBJ2-6; D is undetermined. The CDR3 spans 13 residues. The V and J ends lost 0 bases and 4 bases respectively, with 4 bases between them. Germline values: CDR1 DFQATT, CDR2 SNEGSKA (reference sequence). The CDR3 loop is CSARDLGANVLTF. As DNA, the CDR3 is TGCAGTGCTAGAGATTTGGGGGCCAACGTCCTGACTTTC.

The V call is TRBV4-2, the J call TRBJ2-2; TRBD2 matches 8 bases. This CDR3 contains 19 residues. Germline V gene lookup returns CDR1 LGHNA and CDR2 YNFKEQ. The junction had 10 bases not matched to a gene; V was cut back by 0 bases and J by 1 base. CDR3 nucleotides: TGTGCCAGCAGCCAAGATCGGCGACCAGCGGGAGAGAACACCGGGGAGCTGTTTTTT. This translates into CASSQDRRPAGENTGELFF.

This clonotype came up many times. The rearrangement joins TRBV2 to TRBJ2-5; perhaps TRBD2 as D (6 bases). The CDR3 sequence is 15 residues long. V lost 8 bases and J 4 bases, leaving 20 bases between the germline ends. Germline V gene data show CDR1 as SNHLY and CDR2 as FYNNEI. CDR3 nucleotide sequence: TGTGCCAGCGCGCCTGCTTCGGGGCGGGGAGAGACCCAGTACTTC. The encoded protein is CASAPASGRGETQYF.

V gene TRBV6-4 combines with J gene TRBJ1-2; D is unresolved. V was pared by 4 bases and J by 0 bases, with 12 bases between. This CDR3 has 15 residues. The germline CDR1 and CDR2 sequences are MRHNA and SNTAGT. The CDR3 here is CASSVDGRSNYGYTF. The CDR3, as DNA: TGTGCCAGCAGTGTAGACGGCAGATCTAACTATGGCTACACCTTC.

V gene TRBV20-1 combines with J gene TRBJ1-2; 10 nucleotides align to TRBD1. The CDR3 sequence is 14 residues long. V dropped 6 bases and J dropped 4; count of bases not matched to a gene: 8. Germline V gene lookup returns CDR1 DFQATT and CDR2 SNEGSKA (reference sequence). The CDR3 DNA sequence: TGCAGTGCCACCGGGGACAGGGGCCGCTATGGCTACACCTTC. Encoded protein: CSATGDRGRYGYTF.

A word on this clonotype: It may be a read error: a sequence one base away is much more abundant. The chain links TRBV6-2 or TRBV6-3 to TRBJ1-1; perhaps TRBD1 as D (6 bases). Germline loops: CDR1 MNHEY, CDR2 SVGEGT. CDR3 size: 16 residues. Written as DNA, the CDR3 is TGTGCCAGCATTTACTCCGGGACACCCCTGGGCACTGAAGCTTTCTTT. Translating gives CASIYSGTPLGTEAFF.

This clonotype was observed once. The rearrangement links TRBV29-1 to TRBJ1-6, with D possibly being TRBD1 (5 bases). The germline CDR1 and CDR2 sequences are SQVTM and ANQGSEA. The V end lost 0 bases, the J end lost 7 bases, and 10 bases lay between the germline ends. The CDR3 consists of 14 residues. The CDR3, as DNA: TGCAGCGTTGAAGAGGCAGGGAGGAATTCACCCCTCCACTTT. Protein product: CSVEEAGRNSPLHF.

The table lists this clonotype with many counts. This chain joins TRBV12-3 or TRBV12-4 and TRBJ1-5; 7 positions agree with TRBD1. J gave up 8 bases and V 5 bases, and 9 bases lay outside the gene matches. This CDR3 contains 14 residues. CDR3 sequence: CASSETGSREPQHF. The CDR3 DNA sequence: TGTGCCAGCAGTGAGACAGGGTCCCGGGAGCCCCAGCATTTT.

This sequence joins TRBV30 and TRBJ2-7; D not certain. CDR1 is GTSNPN, CDR2 SVGIG, per germline (reference sequence). This CDR3 region has 11 residues. Trimming took 0 bases from V and 7 from J, leaving 7 bases between them. CDR3: CAWSVLREQYF. The DNA of the CDR3 is TGTGCCTGGAGTGTACTTAGGGAGCAGTACTTC.

This clonotype was detected ten times or more. The V and J genes are TRBV11-2 and TRBJ1-1; D remains unclear. V was pared by 1 base and J by 3 bases, with 6 bases between. The germline V gene has CDR1 SGHAT and CDR2 FQNNGV. The CDR3 length is 13 residues. CDR3 nucleotides: TGTGCCAGCAGCTTAGGGATCTACACTGAAGCTTTCTTT. Its protein product is CASSLGIYTEAFF.

The chain has TRBV28 and TRBJ2-7; D is possibly TRBD1 (6 bases). Trimming removed 5 bases from V and 6 bases from J, with 20 bases in between. Germline CDR1 reads MDHEN; CDR2 reads SYDVKM. The CDR3 sequence is 15 residues long. The CDR3 reads CASSPIDRPSGEQYF. The CDR3 DNA sequence: TGTGCCAGCAGTCCAATCGACAGGCCCTCAGGCGAGCAGTACTTC.